This T cell receptor beta chain emerged from a study of blood T cell repertoires in COVID-19. Study background: Donors in the United States, Italy and Spain gave samples during acute or convalescent COVID-19. PBMCs, B-cell-depleted T cells, or T cells provided the cDNA or gDNA that made up the material.

In the original processing: Reference gene primer amplification yielded estimated nucleated cell counts. Clones were read by immunoSEQ multiplex PCR, and TCRdb kept only the in-frame ones, dropping some. That table gives V, J and clone size, and the DNA gave D and trimming. The repertoire includes 95,000 to 150,000 clones, approximately 90% of them detected once, and roughly 1.2% sits in the top ten. The CDR3 totals 15 residues. Trimming removed 5 bases from V and 2 bases from J; junction bases left unmatched: 5. Germline lookup yields CDR1 SGHAT and CDR2 FQNNGV. The clonotype originates from a woman aged 80 or older with acute or convalescent COVID-19. The rearrangement uses TRBV11-2 and TRBJ2-7; 11 nucleotides match TRBD1. The sample comprised peripheral blood. The CDR3 bases are TGTGCCAGCAGCATCGGGACAGGGGGTACCTACGAGCAGTACTTC. Amino acids: CASSIGTGGTYEQYF.